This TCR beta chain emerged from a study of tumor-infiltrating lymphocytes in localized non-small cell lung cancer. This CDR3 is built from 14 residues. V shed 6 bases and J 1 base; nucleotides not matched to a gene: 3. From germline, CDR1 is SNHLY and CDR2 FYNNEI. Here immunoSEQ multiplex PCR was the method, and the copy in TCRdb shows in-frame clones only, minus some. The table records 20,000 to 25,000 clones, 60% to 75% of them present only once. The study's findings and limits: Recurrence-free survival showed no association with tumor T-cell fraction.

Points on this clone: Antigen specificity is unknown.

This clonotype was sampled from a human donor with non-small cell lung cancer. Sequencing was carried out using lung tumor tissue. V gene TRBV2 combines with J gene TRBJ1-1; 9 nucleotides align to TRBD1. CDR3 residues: CASSRDRANTEAFF. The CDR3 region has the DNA TGTGCCAGCAGCCGGGACAGGGCGAACACTGAAGCTTTCTTT.